In this sample, the clone carrying this T cell receptor (beta chain) turned up a few times. Its antigen is still unknown. This table comes from immunoSEQ multiplex PCR, and its TCRdb copy is limited to in-frame clones, with some not included. The repertoire holds 100,000 to 150,000 clones, with about 94% as singletons. The data were taken from a study of cytomegalovirus exposure and HLA in healthy donors. For the study at large: The same platform as the approximately 670 first-cohort repertoires was used for the 120 validation repertoires, a later analysis reported.

Notes on the study in general: Among TCR beta chains, those listed as cytomegalovirus-associated numbered about 150. High sensitivity and specificity were reportedly achieved when the classifier diagnosed cytomegalovirus status.

The sequence derives from a woman aged 18-30 years in good health and CMV-seronegative. Sequences were obtained from PBMCs.

DNA of the CDR3: TGTGCCAGCAGCTTGAGCGGGAGTTCCTACGAGCAGTACTTC. Translating it yields CASSLSGSSYEQYF. The chain has TRBV7-3 and TRBJ2-7; TRBD2 agrees at 8 bases. Trimming cost V 3 bases and J 1 base; bases outside gene matches: 2. Looked up from germline, CDR1 is SGHTA and CDR2 is FQGTGA. The CDR3 spans 14 residues. Complete variable domain (other parts from reference TRBV7-3 and TRBJ2-7): GAGVSQTPSNKVTEKGKYVELRCDPISGHTALYWYRQSLGQGPEFLIYFQGTGAADDSGLPNDRFFAVRPEGSVSTLKIQRTERGDSAVYLCASSLSGSSYEQYFGPGTRLTVT.